This TCR beta chain comes out of a study of cytomegalovirus exposure and HLA in healthy donors. Study-level points and caveats: Compared with the roughly 670-donor mean, an Asian-associated ancestry cluster reportedly had fewer N-insertions, according to a later analysis. Some segments of the V type, notably TRBV6-2 and TRBV6-3, were excluded as indistinguishable. In vitro assays verified that three CMV-associated chains recognized CMV antigens specifically.

As concerns this clone: Its antigen is undetermined.

The CDR3 has 15 residues. CDR1 and CDR2 from the germline V gene are SGHRS and YFSETQ. V dropped 4 bases and J dropped 2; count of bases not matched to a gene: 7. PCR amplification relied on 60 Vbeta primers (plus 13 Jbeta primers). Original data processing: There were about 80 million unique TCR beta chains by a later count, and around 10 million of them were shared. TCRdb's table, derived via immunoSEQ multiplex PCR, lists solely in-frame clones and lacks some. V and J calls and clone size follow that table, whereas D and trimming were derived from the DNA. The repertoire holds some 270,000 clones, with around 90% as singletons.

The sequenced sample was PBMCs. This chain uses TRBV5-1 with TRBJ2-7; 9 bases fit TRBD1. This clonotype was obtained from a girl aged 2-15 years in good health and CMV-seronegative. The CDR3 region has the DNA TGCGCCAGCAGCCTGGACGGACAGGGGCCCTACGAGCAGTACTTC. It specifies CASSLDGQGPYEQYF.